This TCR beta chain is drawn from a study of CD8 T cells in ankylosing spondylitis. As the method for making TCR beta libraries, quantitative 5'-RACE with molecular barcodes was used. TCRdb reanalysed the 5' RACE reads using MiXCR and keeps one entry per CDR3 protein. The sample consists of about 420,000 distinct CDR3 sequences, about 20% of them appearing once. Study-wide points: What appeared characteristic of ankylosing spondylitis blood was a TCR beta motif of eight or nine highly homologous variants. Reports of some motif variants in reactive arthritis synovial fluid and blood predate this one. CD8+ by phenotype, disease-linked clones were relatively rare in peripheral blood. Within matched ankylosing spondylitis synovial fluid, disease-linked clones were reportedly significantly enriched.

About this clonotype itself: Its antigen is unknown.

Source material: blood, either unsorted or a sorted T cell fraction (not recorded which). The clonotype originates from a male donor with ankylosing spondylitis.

The CDR3 is CASSSGLAGASNEQFF. The CDR3 nucleotides are TGTGCCAGCAGCTCGGGACTAGCGGGAGCCTCCAATGAGCAGTTCTTC. V is TRBV5-6 and J is TRBJ2-1; TRBD2 matches 14 bases. CDR3 length equals 16 residues. V dropped 3 bases and J dropped 6; count of bases not matched to a gene: 5. CDR1 is SGHDT and CDR2 is YYEEEE in the germline V gene.